The 5 T cell receptor beta chains given below trace back to one sample, sequenced in a study of PD-L1 blockade in urothelial cancer. Method: immunoSEQ multiplex PCR; TCRdb's copy keeps in-frame clones and lacks some. The table includes tens of thousands of clones, about 82% detected once. Here the sequenced sample was PBMCs, taken around atezolizumab (anti-PD-L1) treatment. Receptors originate from a man aged 50-59 years with urothelial cancer.

The genes are TRBV5-1 and TRBJ2-7, with D perhaps matching TRBD1 (6 bases). The germline CDR1 and CDR2 sequences are SGHRS and YFSETQ. V was pared by 5 bases and J by 2 bases, with 14 bases between. This CDR3 comprises 14 residues. CDR3 sequence (DNA): TGCGCCAGCAGGCCTGGGACACCCGCCTACGAGCAGTACTTC. Protein: CASRPGTPAYEQYF.

The DNA of the CDR3 is TGTGCCAGCAGCGTTGGGCACCTAAGCTCCTACGAGCAGTACTTC. It codes for CASSVGHLSSYEQYF. V gene TRBV13 combines with J gene TRBJ2-7, with unresolved D. Per germline, CDR1 PRHDT and CDR2 FYEKMQ (reference sequence). The CDR3 loop spans 15 amino acids. The germline V and J ends were trimmed by 5 bases and 0 bases, with 14 bases remaining between them.

The rearrangement uses TRBV6-6 and TRBJ1-4; D may be TRBD1 (5 bases). Germline CDR1 is MNHNY and CDR2 is SVGAGI (reference sequence). Between the trimmed V and J ends, which lost 6 bases and 7 bases, there was a span of 15 bases. This CDR3 has 14 residues. CDR3 nucleotide sequence: TGTGCCAGCAGCCGCGGGACGGATGTTGAAAAACTGTTTTTT. Its protein is CASSRGTDVEKLFF.

J is TRBJ2-7 and V is TRBV6-6, with 7 positions matching TRBD1. V lost 6 bases and J lost 6; bases outside the gene matches: 14. The CDR3 is 15 amino acids. Germline V gene lookup returns CDR1 MNHNY and CDR2 SVGAGI (reference sequence). DNA for the CDR3: TGTGCCAGCAGCACATCTCAGACAGGGTTGGCCGAGCAGTACTTC. Protein: CASSTSQTGLAEQYF.

V is TRBV10-3 and J is TRBJ2-5; the D gene is possibly TRBD2 (6 bases). Between the trimmed V and J ends, which lost 6 bases and 5 bases, there was a span of 13 bases. CDR3 length: 13 amino acids. CDR1 ENHRY and CDR2 SYGVKD come from the germline V gene. The CDR3 DNA reads TGTGCCATCAGGGACCTAGGAGGGGAGACCCAGTACTTC. This encodes CAIRDLGGETQYF.